The present TCR beta chain was sequenced within a study of T cells in Graves' hyperthyroidism and ophthalmopathy. Study outcomes and limitations: Ophthalmopathy, as predicted by the model, came a median roughly 6.8 months after the prediction. Blood samples included most of the expanded thyroid clonotypes exceeding 0.001.

This clonotype occurred many times. Its antigen is unidentified. RNA transcripts provided the source from which TCR beta CDR3 regions were amplified. TCR CDR3 underwent first-round RT-PCR with the HTBI primer set. TCRdb reprocessed the multiplex PCR reads via MiXCR and lists one record per CDR3 protein. The data contain 390,000 or so distinct CDR3 sequences, about 15% of them seen just once; the ten biggest clones take up less than 15%. J was trimmed by 1 base and V by 0 bases; bases with no gene match: 7. The CDR3 is 19 amino acids. Per the germline V gene, CDR1 is SGHRS and CDR2 is YFSETQ. The TCR comes from a man between 18 and 35 years old with Graves' ophthalmopathy. V gene TRBV5-1 combines with J gene TRBJ2-1, with 13 positions matching TRBD2. The material sequenced was blood. CDR3 sequence (DNA): TGCGCCAGCAGCTTGGCAGGACTAGCGGGAGAGGGTTCCTACAATGAGCAGTTCTTC. Amino acids: CASSLAGLAGEGSYNEQFF. The whole variable domain, filled in from reference TRBV5-1 and TRBJ2-1, reads KAGVTQTPRYLIKTRGQQVTLSCSPISGHRSVSWYQQTPGQGLQFLFEYFSETQRNKGNFPGRFSGRQFSNSRSEMNVSTLELGDSALYLCASSLAGLAGEGSYNEQFFGPGTRLTVL.